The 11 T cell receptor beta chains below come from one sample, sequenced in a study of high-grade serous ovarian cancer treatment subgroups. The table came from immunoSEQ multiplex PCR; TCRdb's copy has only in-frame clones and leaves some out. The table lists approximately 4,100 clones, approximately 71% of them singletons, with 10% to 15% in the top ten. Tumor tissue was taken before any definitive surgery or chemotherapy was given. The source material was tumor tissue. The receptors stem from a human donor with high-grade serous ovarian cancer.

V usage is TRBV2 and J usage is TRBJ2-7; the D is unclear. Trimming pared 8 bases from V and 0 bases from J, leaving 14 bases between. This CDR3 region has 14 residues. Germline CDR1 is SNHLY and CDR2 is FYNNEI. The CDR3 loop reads CASREQGPSYEQYF. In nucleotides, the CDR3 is TGTGCCAGCCGAGAGCAAGGGCCCTCCTACGAGCAGTACTTC. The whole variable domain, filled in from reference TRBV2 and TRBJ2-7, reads EPEVTQTPSHQVTQMGQEVILRCVPISNHLYFYWYRQILGQKVEFLVSFYNNEISEKSEIFDDQFSVERPDGSNFTLKIRSTKLEDSAMYFCASREQGPSYEQYFGPGTRLTVT.

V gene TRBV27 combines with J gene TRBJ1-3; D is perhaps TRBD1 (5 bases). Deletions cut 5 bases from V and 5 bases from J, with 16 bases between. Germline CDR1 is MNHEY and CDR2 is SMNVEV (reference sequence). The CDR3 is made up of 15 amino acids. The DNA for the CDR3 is TGTGCCAGCAGTGCCGGGACCGACGGGAGAAACACCATATATTTT. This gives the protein CASSAGTDGRNTIYF.

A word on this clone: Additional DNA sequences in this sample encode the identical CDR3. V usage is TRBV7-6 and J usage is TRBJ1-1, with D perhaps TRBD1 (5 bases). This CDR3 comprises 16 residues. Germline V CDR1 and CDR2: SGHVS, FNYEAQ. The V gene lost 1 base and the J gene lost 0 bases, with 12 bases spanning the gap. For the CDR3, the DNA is TGTGCCAGCAGCTTAGAGGGGTTATATCTGAACACTGAAGCTTTCTTT. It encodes CASSLEGLYLNTEAFF.

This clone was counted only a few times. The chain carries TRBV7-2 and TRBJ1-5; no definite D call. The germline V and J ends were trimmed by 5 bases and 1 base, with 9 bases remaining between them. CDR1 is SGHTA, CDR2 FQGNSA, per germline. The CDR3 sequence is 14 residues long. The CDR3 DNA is TGTGCCAGCAGCGCCGGCTTGAGCAATCAGCCCCAGCATTTT. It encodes CASSAGLSNQPQHF.

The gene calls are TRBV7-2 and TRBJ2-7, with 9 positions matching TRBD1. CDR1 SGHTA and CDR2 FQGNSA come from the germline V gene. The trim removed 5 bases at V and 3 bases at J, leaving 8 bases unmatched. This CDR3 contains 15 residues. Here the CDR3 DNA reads TGTGCCAGCAGCACCGGACAGGGGATCTACTACGAGCAGTACTTC. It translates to CASSTGQGIYYEQYF.

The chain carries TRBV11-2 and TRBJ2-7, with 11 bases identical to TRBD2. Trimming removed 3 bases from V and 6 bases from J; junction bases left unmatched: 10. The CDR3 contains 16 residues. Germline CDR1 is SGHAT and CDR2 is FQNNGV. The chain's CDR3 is CASSFSSGGAGLEQYF. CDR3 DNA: TGTGCCAGCAGCTTCAGTAGCGGGGGGGCTGGTCTCGAGCAGTACTTC.

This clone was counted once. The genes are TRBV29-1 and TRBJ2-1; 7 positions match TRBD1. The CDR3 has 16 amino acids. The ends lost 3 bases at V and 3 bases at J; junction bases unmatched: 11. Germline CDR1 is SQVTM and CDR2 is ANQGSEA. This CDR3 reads CSVDPSAGGLYNEQFF. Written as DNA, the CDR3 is TGCAGCGTTGATCCTTCGGCAGGGGGTCTCTACAATGAGCAGTTCTTC.

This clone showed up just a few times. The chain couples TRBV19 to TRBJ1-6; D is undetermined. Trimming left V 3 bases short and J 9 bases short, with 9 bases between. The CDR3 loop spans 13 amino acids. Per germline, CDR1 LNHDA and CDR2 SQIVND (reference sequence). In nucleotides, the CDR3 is TGTGCCAGTAGTATGGGTTTGGGTTCACCCCTCCACTTT. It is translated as CASSMGLGSPLHF.

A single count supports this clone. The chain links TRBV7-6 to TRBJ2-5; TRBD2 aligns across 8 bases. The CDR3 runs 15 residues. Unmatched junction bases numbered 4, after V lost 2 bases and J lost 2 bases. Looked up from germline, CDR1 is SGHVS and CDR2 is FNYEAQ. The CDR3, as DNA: TGTGCCAGCAGCTTACCCACGGGAGGGCAAGAGACCCAGTACTTC. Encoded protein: CASSLPTGGQETQYF.

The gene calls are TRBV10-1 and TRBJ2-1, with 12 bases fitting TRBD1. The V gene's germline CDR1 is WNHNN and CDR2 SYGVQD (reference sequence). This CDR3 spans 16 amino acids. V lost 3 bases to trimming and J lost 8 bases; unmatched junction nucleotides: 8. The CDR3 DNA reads TGCGCCAGCAGTGAAGTAGGGACAGGGGGCTGGGATGAGCAGTTCTTC. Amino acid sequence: CASSEVGTGGWDEQFF.

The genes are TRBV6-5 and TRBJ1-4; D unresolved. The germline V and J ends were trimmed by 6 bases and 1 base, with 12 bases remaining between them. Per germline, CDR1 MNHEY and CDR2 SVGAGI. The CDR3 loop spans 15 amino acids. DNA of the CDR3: TGTGCCAGCAGCCCAGCTGGAGGAACTAATGAAAAACTGTTTTTT. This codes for CASSPAGGTNEKLFF.